Shown below are 11 T cell receptor beta chains from a single sample sequenced in a study of technical replicates of blood from a handful of donors. The method was immunoSEQ multiplex PCR; TCRdb's version includes in-frame clones alone and lacks a portion of them. Altogether some 54,000 clones are present, 80% to 95% being singletons, with the ten largest covering around 4%. Source material: PBMCs. The source of these receptors is a human donor in good health. Some clones in this sample may be carry-over from other donors' samples.

V and J are TRBV7-3 and TRBJ2-2; weak D call: TRBD2 (5 bases). Trimming left V 7 bases short and J 2 bases short, with 14 bases between. The CDR3 covers 15 residues. Germline V gene data show CDR1 as SGHTA and CDR2 as FQGTGA. CDR3 bases: TGTGCCAGCACCCAAAAGGCGGGTAACACCGGGGAGCTGTTTTTT. Its translation is CASTQKAGNTGELFF.

CDR3 region: CASSQASTGSYNEQFF. For the CDR3, the DNA is TGCGCCAGCAGCCAAGCCTCGACAGGGTCCTACAATGAGCAGTTCTTC. V and J are TRBV4-3 and TRBJ2-1; 7 bases line up with TRBD1. The CDR3 contains 16 residues. The germline gives CDR1 LGHNA, CDR2 YSLEER. V dropped 1 base and J dropped 1; count of bases not matched to a gene: 4.

V usage is TRBV2 and J usage is TRBJ1-5; a possible D gene is TRBD1 (5 bases). The CDR3 is 15 amino acids. The V and J ends lost 6 bases and 4 bases respectively, with 16 bases between them. Per the germline V gene, CDR1 is SNHLY and CDR2 is FYNNEI. CDR3 in DNA: TGTGCCAGCAGGACAGATCGGGGGGGTAATCAGCCCCAGCATTTT. It codes for CASRTDRGGNQPQHF.

V is TRBV30 and J is TRBJ1-2; D ambiguous. Germline V gene sequence: CDR1 GTSNPN, CDR2 SVGIG (reference sequence). V lost 2 bases and J 8 bases, leaving 12 bases between the germline ends. The CDR3 sequence is 12 residues long. Here the CDR3 DNA reads TGTGCCTGGAGTAGTGGGCTTTTCGGCTACACCTTC. Amino acid sequence: CAWSSGLFGYTF.

The chain has TRBV7-6 and TRBJ2-5, with a possible D match to TRBD2 (6 bases). Trimming stripped 5 bases from V and 3 bases from J, with 7 bases between. The germline CDR1 and CDR2 sequences are SGHVS and FNYEAQ. This CDR3 has 12 amino acids. CDR3 residues: CASSPGEETQYF. For the CDR3, the DNA is TGTGCCAGCAGCCCGGGGGAAGAGACCCAGTACTTC.

V usage is TRBV5-4 and J usage is TRBJ1-2, with 9 bases that match TRBD1. The CDR3 is 14 residues long. V was clipped by 4 bases and J by 8 bases; unmatched bases: 9. Germline loops: CDR1 SGHNT, CDR2 YYREEE (reference sequence). CDR3 DNA sequence: TGTGCCAGCAGCCAAGACAGGACAGGGGTCGGCTACACCTTC. Translation: CASSQDRTGVGYTF.

CDR3 nucleotide sequence: TGTGCCAGCTCCAGGACTGCCTCCAGCACTGAAGCTTTCTTT. This translates into CASSRTASSTEAFF. The V gene is TRBV2, the J gene TRBJ1-1; D unclear. Germline V gene sequence: CDR1 SNHLY, CDR2 FYNNEI. The CDR3 runs 14 residues. V was pared by 8 bases and J by 4 bases, with 17 bases between.

The CDR3 DNA sequence: TGTGCCAGCACCCCGACAGGGGGCAATAATTCACCCCTCCACTTT. Amino acids: CASTPTGGNNSPLHF. This sequence joins TRBV7-2 and TRBJ1-6; 10 bases are a match to TRBD1. From germline, CDR1 is SGHTA and CDR2 FQGNSA. The CDR3 is 15 residues long. V trimming: 7 bases; J trimming: 5 bases; junction bases outside the gene matches: 5.

This sequence joins TRBV12-5 and TRBJ2-5; 10 positions match TRBD2. This CDR3 comprises 16 residues. CDR1 and CDR2 from the germline V gene are LGHNT and FRNRAP. Trimming took 6 bases from V and 2 from J; bases not matched to a gene: 9. The CDR3 coding sequence is TGTGCTAGTGGCATTGGGACTAGCGACTTTCAAGAGACCCAGTACTTC. This encodes CASGIGTSDFQETQYF.

The chain employs TRBV6-5 and TRBJ1-2; 7 positions match TRBD1. The ends lost 6 bases at V and 1 base at J; junction bases unmatched: 8. This CDR3 has 15 residues. Per germline, CDR1 MNHEY and CDR2 SVGAGI. This CDR3 is CASSYGTVGNYGYTF. The CDR3 DNA reads TGTGCCAGCAGCTATGGGACAGTCGGTAACTATGGCTACACCTTC.

The J gene is TRBJ2-5, the V gene TRBV4-1; D not certain. The CDR3 has 15 amino acids. Germline CDR1 reads MGHRA; CDR2 reads YSYEKL. The ends were cut back, 0 bases at V and 5 bases at J, with 13 bases in the middle. The CDR3 DNA follows: TGCGCCAGCAGCCAAGAGTACGGCAGGTGGGAGACCCAGTACTTC. Amino acids: CASSQEYGRWETQYF.